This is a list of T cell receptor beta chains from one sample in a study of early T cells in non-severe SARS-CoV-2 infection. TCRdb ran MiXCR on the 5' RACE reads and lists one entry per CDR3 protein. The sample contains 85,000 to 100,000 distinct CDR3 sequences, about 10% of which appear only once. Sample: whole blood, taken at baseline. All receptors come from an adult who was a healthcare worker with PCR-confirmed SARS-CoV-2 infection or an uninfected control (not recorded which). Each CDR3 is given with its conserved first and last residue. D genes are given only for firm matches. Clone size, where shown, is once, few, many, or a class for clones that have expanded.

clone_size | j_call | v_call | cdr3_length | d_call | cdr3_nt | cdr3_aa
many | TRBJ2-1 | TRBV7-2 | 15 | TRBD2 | TGTGCCAGCAGCTCCGGACTAGCGGGTTACAATGAGCAGTTCTTC | CASSSGLAGYNEQFF
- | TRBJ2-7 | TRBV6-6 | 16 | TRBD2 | TGTGCCAGCAGTTACTCACCCGGGACTAGCGGTTACGAGCAGTACTTC | CASSYSPGTSGYEQYF
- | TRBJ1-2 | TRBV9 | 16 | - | TGTGCCAGCAGTCTAATTGGGGCAGGGACTAATTCTGGCTACACCTTC | CASSLIGAGTNSGYTF
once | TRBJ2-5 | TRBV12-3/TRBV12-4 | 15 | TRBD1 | TGTGCCAGCAGCCCTCAGACAGGGGGCCCAGAGACCCAGTACTTC | CASSPQTGGPETQYF
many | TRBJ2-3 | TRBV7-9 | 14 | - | TGTGCCAGCAGCTTAGTGGGACGCACAGATACGCAGTATTTT | CASSLVGRTDTQYF
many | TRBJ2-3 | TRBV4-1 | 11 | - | TGTGCCAGCAGCCAGGCGGATACGCAGTATTTT | CASSQADTQYF
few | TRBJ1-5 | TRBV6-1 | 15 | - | TGTGCCAGCAGCCTGGACCTAAGGGGCAATCAGCCCCAGCATTTT | CASSLDLRGNQPQHF
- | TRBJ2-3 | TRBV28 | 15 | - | TGTGCCAGCAAAGGAGGAAGTTGGGGATCAGATACGCAGTATTTT | CASKGGSWGSDTQYF
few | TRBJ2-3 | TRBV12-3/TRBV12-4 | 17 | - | TGTGCCCAGCAGCCCAGTCCGTCCGGACACCGCACAGATACGCAGTATTTT | CAQQPSPSGHRTDTQYF
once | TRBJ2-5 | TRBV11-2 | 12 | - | TGTGCCAGCAGCTACCCTGAAGAGACCCAGTACTTC | CASSYPEETQYF
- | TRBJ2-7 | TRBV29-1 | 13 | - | TGCAGCGTTGTGGGACCAACGTATTACGAGCAGTACTTC | CSVVGPTYYEQYF
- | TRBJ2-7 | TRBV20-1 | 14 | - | TGCAGTGCTAGAGGGAGGGACAGATACTACGAGCAGTACTTC | CSARGRDRYYEQYF
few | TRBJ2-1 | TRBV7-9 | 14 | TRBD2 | TGTGCCAGCAGCCAGACTAGCGGGAGGCATGAGCAGTTCTTC | CASSQTSGRHEQFF
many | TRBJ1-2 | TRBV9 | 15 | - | TGTGCCAGCAGCGTAGCTTCTCAAGCTAACTATGGCTACACCTTC | CASSVASQANYGYTF
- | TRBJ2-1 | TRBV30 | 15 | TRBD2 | TGTGCCTGGAGTATAGCGGGAGAGGTACATAATGAGCAGTTCTTC | CAWSIAGEVHNEQFF
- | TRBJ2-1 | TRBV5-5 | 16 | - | TGTGCCAGCAGCTTGTTAGGGCGGGGCCCATACAATGAGCAGTTCTTC | CASSLLGRGPYNEQFF
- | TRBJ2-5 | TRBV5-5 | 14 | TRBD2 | TGTGCCAGCAGCCCGGGGGGAATACAAGAGACCCAGTACTTC | CASSPGGIQETQYF
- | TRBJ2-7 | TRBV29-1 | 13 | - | TGCAGCGTTTCCGGGACAATAGTCTACGAGCAGTACTTC | CSVSGTIVYEQYF
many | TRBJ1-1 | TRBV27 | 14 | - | TGTGCCAGCAGTTATGCGGGGCTTAACACTGAAGCTTTCTTT | CASSYAGLNTEAFF
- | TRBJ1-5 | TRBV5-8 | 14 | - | TGTGCCAGCAGCTTGGAGACAGGCAATCAGCCCCAGCATTTT | CASSLETGNQPQHF
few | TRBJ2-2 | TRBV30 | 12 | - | TGTGCCTGGCAGTCGGAAACCGGGGAGCTGTTTTTT | CAWQSETGELFF
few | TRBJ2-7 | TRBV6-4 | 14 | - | TGTGCCACCTCGGCCAGCGGAGATGCCTACGAGCAGTACTTC | CATSASGDAYEQYF
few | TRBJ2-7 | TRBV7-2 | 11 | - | TGTGCCAGCACCCGCGCGGGCGAGCAGTACTTC | CASTRAGEQYF
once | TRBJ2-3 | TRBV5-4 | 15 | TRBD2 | TGTGCCAGCAGCTTAGGATCCAGCGGGGGAGATACGCAGTATTTT | CASSLGSSGGDTQYF
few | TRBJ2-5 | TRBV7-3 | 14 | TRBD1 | TGTGCCAGCAGCTTAAGCGGACAGGGAGAGACCCAGTACTTC | CASSLSGQGETQYF
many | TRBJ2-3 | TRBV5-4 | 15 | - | TGTGCCAGCAGCTCTTCTAGCGCCTACACAGATACGCAGTATTTT | CASSSSSAYTDTQYF
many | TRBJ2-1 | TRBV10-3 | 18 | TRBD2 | TGTGCCATCAGTGAGAGTAGCGGGAGGGCCTCGGGTAGCTATGAGCAGTTCTTC | CAISESSGRASGSYEQFF
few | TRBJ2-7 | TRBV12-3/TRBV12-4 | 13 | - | TGTGCCAGCAGTACCGGACAGCATAGAACCCAGTACTTC | CASSTGQHRTQYF
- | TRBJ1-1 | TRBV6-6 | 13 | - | TGTGCCAGCAGTTGGCGGGCGGGGACTGAAGCTTTCTTT | CASSWRAGTEAFF
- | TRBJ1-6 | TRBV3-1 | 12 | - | TGTGCCAGCAGCCAAGGGACCTCACCCCTCCACTTT | CASSQGTSPLHF
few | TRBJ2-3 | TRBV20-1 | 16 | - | TGCAGTGCTAGAGTCTCTACCTGGGGGACCACAGATACGCAGTATTTT | CSARVSTWGTTDTQYF
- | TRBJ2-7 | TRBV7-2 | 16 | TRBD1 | TGTGCCAGCAGCTGGGCCGGACAGGGGGCGAGGTACGAGCAGTACTTC | CASSWAGQGARYEQYF
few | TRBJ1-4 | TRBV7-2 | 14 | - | TGTGCCAGCAGCTTAGGGCTTAGGAATGAAAAACTGTTTTTT | CASSLGLRNEKLFF
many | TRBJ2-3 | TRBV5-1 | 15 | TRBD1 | TGCGCCAGCAGCTTGACAGGGGGGCTACGAGATACGCAGTATTTT | CASSLTGGLRDTQYF
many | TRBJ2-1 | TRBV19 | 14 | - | TGTGCCACCAAATGGGCGGGCTCCTACAATGAGCAGTTCTTC | CATKWAGSYNEQFF
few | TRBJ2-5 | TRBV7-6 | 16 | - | TGTGCCAGCAGCTTTTACGGTGTCCGAACTCAAGAGACCCAGTACTTC | CASSFYGVRTQETQYF
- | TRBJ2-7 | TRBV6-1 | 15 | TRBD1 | TGTGCCAGCAGCCATTCGGGACAGGGGGCTCGAGAGCAGTACTTC | CASSHSGQGAREQYF
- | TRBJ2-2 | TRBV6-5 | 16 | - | TGTGCCAGCAGTTACTCGCAGGGGATGAGGACCGGGGAGCTGTTTTTT | CASSYSQGMRTGELFF
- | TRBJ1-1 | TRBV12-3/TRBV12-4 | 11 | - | TGTGCCAGCGCTAAGTCCCCTGAAGCTTTCTTT | CASAKSPEAFF
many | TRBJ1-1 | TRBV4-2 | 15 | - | TGTGCCAGCAGCCAAGACCGGACCTTGAACACTGAAGCTTTCTTT | CASSQDRTLNTEAFF
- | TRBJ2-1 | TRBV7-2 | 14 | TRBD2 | TGTGCCAGCAGCTTGGCGGGGGGGTACAATGAGCAGTTCTTC | CASSLAGGYNEQFF
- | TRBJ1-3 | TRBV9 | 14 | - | TGTGCCAGCAGCGTCACGAGCTCTGGAAACACCATATATTTT | CASSVTSSGNTIYF
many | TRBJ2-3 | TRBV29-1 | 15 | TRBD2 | TGCAGCGTTGCCGAGCGGGAGATTGGCACAGATACGCAGTATTTT | CSVAEREIGTDTQYF
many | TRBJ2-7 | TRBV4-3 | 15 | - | TGCGCCAGCAGCCAAGATTCGCATGTTCGGCGGGAGCAGTACTTC | CASSQDSHVRREQYF